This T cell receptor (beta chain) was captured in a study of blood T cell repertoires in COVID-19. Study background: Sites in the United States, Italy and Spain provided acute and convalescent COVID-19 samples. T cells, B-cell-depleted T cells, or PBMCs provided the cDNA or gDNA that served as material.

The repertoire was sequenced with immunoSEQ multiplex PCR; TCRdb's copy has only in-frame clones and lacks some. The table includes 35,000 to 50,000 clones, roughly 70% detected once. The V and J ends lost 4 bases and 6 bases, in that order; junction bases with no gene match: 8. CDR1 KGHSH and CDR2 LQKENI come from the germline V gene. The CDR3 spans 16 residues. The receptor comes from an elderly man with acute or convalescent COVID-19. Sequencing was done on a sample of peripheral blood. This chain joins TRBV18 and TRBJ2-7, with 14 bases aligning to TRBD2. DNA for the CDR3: TGTGCCAGCTCACTCCAGACTAGCGGGGGGGCCGGCGAGCAGTACTTC. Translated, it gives CASSLQTSGGAGEQYF.